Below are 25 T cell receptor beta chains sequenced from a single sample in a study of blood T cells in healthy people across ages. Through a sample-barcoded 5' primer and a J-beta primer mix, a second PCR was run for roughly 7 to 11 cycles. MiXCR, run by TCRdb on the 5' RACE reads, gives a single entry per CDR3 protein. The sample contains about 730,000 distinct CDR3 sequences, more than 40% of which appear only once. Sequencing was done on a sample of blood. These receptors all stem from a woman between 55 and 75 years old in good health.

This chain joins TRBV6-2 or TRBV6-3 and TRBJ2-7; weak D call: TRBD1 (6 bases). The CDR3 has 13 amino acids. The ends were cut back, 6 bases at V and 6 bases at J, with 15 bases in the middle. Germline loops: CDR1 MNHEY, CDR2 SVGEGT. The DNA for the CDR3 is TGTGCCAGCAGCTCTAGCTACAGGGTCGAGCAGTACTTC. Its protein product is CASSSSYRVEQYF.

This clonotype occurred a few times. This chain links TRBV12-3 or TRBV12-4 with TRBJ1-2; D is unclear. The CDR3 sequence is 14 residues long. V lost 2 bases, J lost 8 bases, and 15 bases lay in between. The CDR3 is CASSLHRTVSGYTF. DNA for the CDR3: TGTGCCAGCAGTTTACACCGTACCGTCAGCGGCTACACCTTC.

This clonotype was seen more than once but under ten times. CDR3 in amino acids: CAWTKEHINQPQHF. The CDR3 DNA sequence: TGTGCCTGGACAAAGGAACATATCAATCAGCCCCAGCATTTT. The chain combines TRBV30 with TRBJ1-5; D is unclear. This CDR3 region has 14 residues. V shed 4 bases and J shed 3 bases, with 13 bases lying between them. Germline V lookup: CDR1 GTSNPN, CDR2 SVGIG (reference sequence). Together with reference TRBV30 and TRBJ1-5, the CDR3 gives the full variable domain: SQTIHQWPATLVQPVGSPLSLECTVEGTSNPNLYWYRQAAGRGLQLLFYSVGIGQISSEVPQNLSASRPQDRQFILSSKKLLLSDSGFYLCAWTKEHINQPQHFGDGTRLSIL.

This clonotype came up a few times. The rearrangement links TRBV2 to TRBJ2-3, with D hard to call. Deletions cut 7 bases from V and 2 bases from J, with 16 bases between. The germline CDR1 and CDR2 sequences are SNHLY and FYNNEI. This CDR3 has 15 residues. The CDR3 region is CASNIQLPSTDTQYF. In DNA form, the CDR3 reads TGTGCCAGCAATATACAACTACCGTCCACAGATACGCAGTATTTT.

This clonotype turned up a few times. DNA of the CDR3: TGCGCCAGCAGCTTGAGCGCAGGGATGGGGGAGCAGTACTTC. This codes for CASSLSAGMGEQYF. The rearrangement uses TRBV5-1 and TRBJ2-7; D is possibly TRBD1 (5 bases). Per germline, CDR1 SGHRS and CDR2 YFSETQ. The length of the CDR3 is 14 residues. V lost 1 base, J lost 7 bases, and 15 bases lay in between.

The CDR3 is CASSLRQHNQPQHF. The DNA for the CDR3 is TGTGCCAGCAGCCTCCGACAACACAATCAGCCCCAGCATTTT. The chain is built from TRBV13 and TRBJ1-5, with no clear D. Germline-derived CDR1 and CDR2 are PRHDT and FYEKMQ (reference sequence). Trimming removed 5 bases at V and 3 bases at J, with 11 bases between. The CDR3 spans 14 residues.

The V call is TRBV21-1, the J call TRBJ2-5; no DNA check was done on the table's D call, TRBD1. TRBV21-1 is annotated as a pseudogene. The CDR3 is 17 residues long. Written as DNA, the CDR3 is TGTGCCAGCAGCAACCCAGGGGCGCCAACCGACCAAGAGACCCAGTACTTC. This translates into CASSNPGAPTDQETQYF.

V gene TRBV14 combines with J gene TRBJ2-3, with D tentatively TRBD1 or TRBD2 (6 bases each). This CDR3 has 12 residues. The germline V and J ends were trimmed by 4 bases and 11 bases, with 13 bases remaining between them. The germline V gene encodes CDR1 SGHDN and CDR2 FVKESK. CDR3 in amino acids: CASSPVGGRQYF. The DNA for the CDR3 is TGTGCCAGCAGCCCGGTGGGGGGCCGGCAGTATTTT.

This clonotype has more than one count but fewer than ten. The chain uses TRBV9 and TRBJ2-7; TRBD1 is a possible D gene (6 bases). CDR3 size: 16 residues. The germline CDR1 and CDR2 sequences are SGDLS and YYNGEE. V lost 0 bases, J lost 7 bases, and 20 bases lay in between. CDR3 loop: CASSVGRGQRYNEQYF. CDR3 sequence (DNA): TGTGCCAGCAGCGTAGGCAGGGGCCAGAGATACAATGAGCAGTACTTC.

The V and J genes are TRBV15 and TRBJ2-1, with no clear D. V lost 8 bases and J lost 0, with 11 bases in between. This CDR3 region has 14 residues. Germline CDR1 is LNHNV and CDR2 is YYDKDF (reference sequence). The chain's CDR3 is CATASISSYNEQFF. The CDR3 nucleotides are TGTGCCACCGCCTCCATTAGCTCCTACAATGAGCAGTTCTTC.

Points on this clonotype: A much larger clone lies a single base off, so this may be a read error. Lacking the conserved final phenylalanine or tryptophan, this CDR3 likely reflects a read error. The CDR3, as DNA: TGCAGCGTTCTCCGGTGGGATATCGGGAGGGAGGCAGAGACCCAGTACTAC. Its protein is CSVLRWDIGREAETQYY. The rearrangement joins TRBV29-1 to TRBJ2-7; TRBD2 matches 8 bases. The DNA end favors TRBJ2-5, so the J call may be wrong. The germline V gene encodes CDR1 SQVTM and CDR2 ANQGSEA. CDR3 length equals 17 residues.

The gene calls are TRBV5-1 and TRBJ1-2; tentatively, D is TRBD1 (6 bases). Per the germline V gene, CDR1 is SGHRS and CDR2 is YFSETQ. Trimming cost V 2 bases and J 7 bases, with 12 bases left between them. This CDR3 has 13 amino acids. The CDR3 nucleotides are TGCGCCAGCAGCTTTGAACAGGGAAGTGGCTACACCTTC. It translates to CASSFEQGSGYTF. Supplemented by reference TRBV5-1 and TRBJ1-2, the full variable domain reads KAGVTQTPRYLIKTRGQQVTLSCSPISGHRSVSWYQQTPGQGLQFLFEYFSETQRNKGNFPGRFSGRQFSNSRSEMNVSTLELGDSALYLCASSFEQGSGYTFGSGTRLTVV.

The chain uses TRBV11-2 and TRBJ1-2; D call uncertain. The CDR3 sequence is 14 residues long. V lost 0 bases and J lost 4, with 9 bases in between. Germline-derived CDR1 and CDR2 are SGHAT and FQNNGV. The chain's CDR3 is CASSLDGTVYGYTF. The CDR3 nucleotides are TGTGCCAGCAGCTTAGATGGAACTGTCTATGGCTACACCTTC. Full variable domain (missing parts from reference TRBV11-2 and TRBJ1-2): EAGVAQSPRYKIIEKRQSVAFWCNPISGHATLYWYQQILGQGPKLLIQFQNNGVVDDSQLPKDRFSAERLKGVDSTLKIQPAKLEDSAVYLCASSLDGTVYGYTFGSGTRLTVV.

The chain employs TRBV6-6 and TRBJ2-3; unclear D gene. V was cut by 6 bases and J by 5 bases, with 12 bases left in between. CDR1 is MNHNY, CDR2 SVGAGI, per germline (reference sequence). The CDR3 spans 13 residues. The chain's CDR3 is CASRSLLGDTQYF. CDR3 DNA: TGTGCCAGCAGGTCCCTTCTTGGAGATACGCAGTATTTT.

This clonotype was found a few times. The CDR3 DNA sequence: TGTGCCAGCAGGACCGGGACAGGTGGCTATGGCTACACCTTC. Translated: CASRTGTGGYGYTF. This rearrangement joins TRBV6-6 to TRBJ1-2, with TRBD1 identical over 8 bases. CDR3 size: 14 residues. Germline V CDR1 and CDR2: MNHNY, SVGAGI (reference sequence). V shed 6 bases, J shed 4 bases, and the junction held 7 bases outside the gene matches.

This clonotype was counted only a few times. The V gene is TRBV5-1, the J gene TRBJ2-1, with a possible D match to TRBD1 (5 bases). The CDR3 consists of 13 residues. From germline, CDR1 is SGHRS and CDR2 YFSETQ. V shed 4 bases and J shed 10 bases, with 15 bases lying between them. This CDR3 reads CASSHNQGREQFF. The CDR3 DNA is TGCGCCAGCAGCCATAATCAGGGAAGGGAGCAGTTCTTC.

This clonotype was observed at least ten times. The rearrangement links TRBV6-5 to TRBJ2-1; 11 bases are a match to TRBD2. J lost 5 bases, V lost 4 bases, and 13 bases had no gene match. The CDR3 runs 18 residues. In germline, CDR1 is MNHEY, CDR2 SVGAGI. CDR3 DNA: TGTGCCAGCAGTTCTGAACCCCCTACTAGCGGGAGCGACAATGAGCAGTTCTTC. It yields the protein CASSSEPPTSGSDNEQFF.

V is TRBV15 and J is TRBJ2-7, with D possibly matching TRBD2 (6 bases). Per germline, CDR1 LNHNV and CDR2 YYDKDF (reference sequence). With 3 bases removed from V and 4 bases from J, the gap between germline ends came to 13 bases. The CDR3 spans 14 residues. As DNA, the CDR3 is TGTGCCACCAGCAGGACCCTGGGGGGATACGAGCAGTACTTC. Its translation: CATSRTLGGYEQYF.

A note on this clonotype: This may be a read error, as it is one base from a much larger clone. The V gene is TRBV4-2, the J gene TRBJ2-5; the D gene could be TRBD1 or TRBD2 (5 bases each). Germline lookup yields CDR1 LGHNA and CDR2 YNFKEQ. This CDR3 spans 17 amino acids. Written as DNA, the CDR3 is TGTGACAGCAGCCAAGCGCTCTTGGGGACGCCTGCGGAGACCCAGTACTTC. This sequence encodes CDSSQALLGTPAETQYF.

The CDR3 sequence: CASSLEGTGGAFF. The CDR3 DNA reads TGTGCCAGCAGCTTAGAAGGTACCGGGGGAGCTTTCTTT. The chain links TRBV11-1 to TRBJ1-1; a weak D match, TRBD1 (5 bases). Germline V gene sequence: CDR1 SGHAT, CDR2 FQDESV (reference sequence). This CDR3 is 13 amino acids long. With 1 base removed from V and 10 bases from J, the gap between germline ends came to 13 bases.

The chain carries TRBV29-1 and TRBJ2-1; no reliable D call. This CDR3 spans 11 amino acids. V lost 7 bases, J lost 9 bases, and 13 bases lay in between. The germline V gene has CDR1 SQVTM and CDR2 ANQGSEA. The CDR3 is CSEDSGGEQFF. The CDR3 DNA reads TGCAGCGAGGATTCGGGCGGTGAGCAGTTCTTC.

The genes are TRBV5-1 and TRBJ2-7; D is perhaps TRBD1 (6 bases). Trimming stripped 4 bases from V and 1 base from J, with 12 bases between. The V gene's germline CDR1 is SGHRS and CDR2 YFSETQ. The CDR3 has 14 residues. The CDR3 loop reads CASSVAGQSYEQYF. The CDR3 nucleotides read TGCGCCAGCAGCGTGGCTGGACAGTCCTACGAGCAGTACTTC.

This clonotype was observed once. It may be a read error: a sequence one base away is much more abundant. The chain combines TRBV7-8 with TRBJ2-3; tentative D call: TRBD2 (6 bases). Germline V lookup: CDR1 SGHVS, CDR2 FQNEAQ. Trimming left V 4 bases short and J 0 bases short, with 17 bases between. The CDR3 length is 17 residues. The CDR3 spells CASSSRPGAGSTDTQYF. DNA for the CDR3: TGTGCCAGCAGCTCACGGCCCGGGGCGGGAAGCACAGATACGCAGTATTTT.

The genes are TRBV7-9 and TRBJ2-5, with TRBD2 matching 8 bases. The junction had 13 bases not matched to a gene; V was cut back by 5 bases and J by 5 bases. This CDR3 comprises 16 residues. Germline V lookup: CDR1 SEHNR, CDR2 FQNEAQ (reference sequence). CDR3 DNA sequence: TGTGCCAGCAGCCCCCTGCTTACTAGCGGAGGTGAGACCCAGTACTTC. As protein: CASSPLLTSGGETQYF.

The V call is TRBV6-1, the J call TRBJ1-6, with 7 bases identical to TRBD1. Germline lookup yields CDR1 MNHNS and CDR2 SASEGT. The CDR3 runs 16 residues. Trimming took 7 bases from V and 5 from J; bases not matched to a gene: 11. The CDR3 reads CASTLPSGQNNSPLHF. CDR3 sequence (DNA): TGTGCCAGCACCCTCCCGTCGGGACAGAATAATTCACCCCTCCACTTT.